Listed below are T cell receptor beta chains from one sample, sequenced in a study of blood T cell repertoires in COVID-19. TCRdb keeps only in-frame clones here, not all; method: immunoSEQ multiplex PCR. The table shows about 250,000 clones, with roughly 90% occurring only once. Sequences were obtained from peripheral blood. Receptors were obtained from a woman aged 40 to 50 who had recovered from COVID-19. CDR3s include the opening cysteine and the closing phenylalanine or tryptophan. The order of the fields is J gene, clone size, V gene, D gene, CDR3 DNA, CDR3 protein. The D gene is left open where the match is weak. Clone sizes are given selectively: once, few, many, or a class where the clone is expanded.

>TRBJ2-7|NA|TRBV25-1|TRBD2
TGTGCCAGCAGTGACCGGACTAGCGGGGTTCGCCACGAGCAGTACTTC
CASSDRTSGVRHEQYF
>TRBJ1-2|NA|TRBV28|NA
TGTGCCAGCAGTACCGGGGGGGGGCTCGGCTATGGCTACACCTTC
CASSTGGGLGYGYTF
>TRBJ2-1|NA|TRBV5-4|TRBD2
TGTGCCAGCAGCCCGGGACTAGATAACAATGAGCAGTTCTTC
CASSPGLDNNEQFF
>TRBJ2-3|NA|TRBV7-6|NA
TGTGCCAGCAGCTTAGCCCTAGAGGGCACAGATACGCAGTATTTT
CASSLALEGTDTQYF
>TRBJ2-1|NA|TRBV7-9|TRBD2
TGTGCCAGCAGCGAACCGGGACTAGCGGGCAATGAGCAGTTCTTC
CASSEPGLAGNEQFF
>TRBJ2-3|NA|TRBV11-3|TRBD2
TGTGCCAGCAGCTTAGGGATAGCGGGACGCGCGTATTTT
CASSLGIAGRAYF
>TRBJ1-1|NA|TRBV6-1|NA
TGTGCCAGCAGTGAACCCGGTTGGGGGGTCACTGAAGCTTTCTTT
CASSEPGWGVTEAFF
>TRBJ1-1|NA|TRBV20-1|TRBD1
TGCAGTGGGACAGGGCTCACTGAAGCTTTCTTT
CSGTGLTEAFF
>TRBJ2-3|NA|TRBV5-1|NA
TGCGCCAGCAGATTTGCAGGGTCTAGCACAGATACGCAGTATTTT
CASRFAGSSTDTQYF
>TRBJ2-4|NA|TRBV5-4|TRBD1
TGTGCCAGCAGCGCACAGGGGAGCTCGAACATTCAGTACTTC
CASSAQGSSNIQYF
>TRBJ2-5|NA|TRBV2|NA
TGTGCCAGCAGTGTGGTGGAGGCAGAGACCCAGTACTTC
CASSVVEAETQYF
>TRBJ1-2|NA|TRBV10-3|NA
TGTGCCATCGCCGGGACACCAGACTATGGCTACACCTTC
CAIAGTPDYGYTF
>TRBJ2-3|NA|TRBV6-6|NA
TGTGCCAGCAGTCCCCACGAGCTCTCTATTGGCACAGATACGCAGTATTTT
CASSPHELSIGTDTQYF
>TRBJ2-3|once|TRBV6-4|TRBD2
TGTGCCAGCAGTAGAGCGGGAGGTTGGACAGATACGCAGTATTTT
CASSRAGGWTDTQYF
>TRBJ1-6|NA|TRBV30|TRBD1
TGTGCCTGGAGTGTATTGGACAGGGGTTCACCCCTCCACTTT
CAWSVLDRGSPLHF
>TRBJ1-2|NA|TRBV14|NA
TGTGCCAGCAGCCAAGGGGCATACTATGGCTACACCTTC
CASSQGAYYGYTF
>TRBJ2-2|NA|TRBV5-1|NA
TGCGCCAGCAGAAATAGCGGGAACACCGGGGAGCTGTTTTTT
CASRNSGNTGELFF
>TRBJ2-3|NA|TRBV7-6|NA
TGTGCCAGCAGCAGACGGGTGGGGCCCGCTACAGATACGCAGTATTTT
CASSRRVGPATDTQYF
>TRBJ2-3|NA|TRBV19|NA
TGTGCCAGTAGGGAGGGTCCGAGCACAGATACGCAGTATTTT
CASREGPSTDTQYF
>TRBJ2-1|NA|TRBV7-8|NA
TGTGCCAGCACCCCAGGACGGGCTAGCTCATACAATGAGCAGTTCTTC
CASTPGRASSYNEQFF
>TRBJ1-5|NA|TRBV19|TRBD1
TGTGCCAGTATGGGACAGGGGGACCAGCCCCAGCATTTT
CASMGQGDQPQHF
>TRBJ2-1|NA|TRBV2|NA
TGTGCCAGCAGTGAATCAGGTAGCGGCTCCTACAATGAGCAGTTCTTC
CASSESGSGSYNEQFF
>TRBJ2-1|NA|TRBV27|TRBD2
TGTGCCAGCAGTTTAACAAGCGGGGTCAACAATGAGCAGTTCTTC
CASSLTSGVNNEQFF
>TRBJ2-7|NA|TRBV9|NA
TGTGCCAGCAGCTTCCATCCCCGGGTTGGATCCTACGAGCAGTACTTC
CASSFHPRVGSYEQYF
>TRBJ2-7|NA|TRBV7-7|NA
TGTGCCAGCAGCTTAGAGTTTGGGCTCTACGAGCAGTACTTC
CASSLEFGLYEQYF
>TRBJ2-3|NA|TRBV24-1|NA
TGTGCCACCAGTGATTTTAGTGACAGGGAGGCGCAGTATTTT
CATSDFSDREAQYF
>TRBJ2-2|NA|TRBV3-1/TRBV3-2|TRBD1
TGTGCCAGCAGCCAAGACGAGGGGGCGGGCACCGGGGAGCTGTTTTTT
CASSQDEGAGTGELFF
>TRBJ2-4|NA|TRBV30|NA
TGTGCCTGGACGGGCAGGGGAGACAAAAACATTCAGTACTTC
CAWTGRGDKNIQYF
>TRBJ1-4|NA|TRBV7-2|NA
TGTGCCAGCAGCTTAGAATCTACGGTCGGGAGGGAAAAACTGTTTTTT
CASSLESTVGREKLFF
>TRBJ1-1|few|TRBV6-5|NA
TGTGCCAGCAGTTTTCGGGGGACTGAAGCTTTCTTT
CASSFRGTEAFF
>TRBJ2-3|NA|TRBV28|TRBD2
TGTGCCAGCAGTGGGACTAGCGGGAGTCTCACAGATACGCAGTATTTT
CASSGTSGSLTDTQYF
>TRBJ2-2|NA|TRBV12-3/TRBV12-4|NA
TGTGCCAGCACCAGGACAGCTCCCGGGGAGCTGTTTTTT
CASTRTAPGELFF
>TRBJ2-1|NA|TRBV2|NA
TGTGCCAGCCGGGCCGGACTAATACTCTACAATGAGCAGTTCTTC
CASRAGLILYNEQFF
>TRBJ2-6|NA|TRBV5-1|TRBD1
TGCGCCAGCAGTAGTACAGGGGGTCCTGGGGCCAACGTCCTGACTTTC
CASSSTGGPGANVLTF
>TRBJ2-7|NA|TRBV6-5|NA
TGTGCCAGTTGTAGCCAGGGTTACGAGCAGTACTTC
CASCSQGYEQYF
>TRBJ1-1|NA|TRBV3-1/TRBV3-2|NA
TGTGCCAGCAGCCCTACCGGGAAGGTTGGGAACACTGAAGCTTTCTTT
CASSPTGKVGNTEAFF